Reported below is one TCR beta chain. Its antigen remains unknown. CDR1 and CDR2 (germline): SGHTA, FQGNSA. With 5 bases removed from V and 0 bases from J, the gap between germline ends came to 11 bases. This CDR3 has 15 amino acids. Here immunoSEQ multiplex PCR was the method, and the copy in TCRdb shows in-frame clones only, minus some. The sample records roughly 100,000 clones, 85% to 95% being singletons. This sample is drawn from a study of OX40 agonist ivuxolimab in advanced cancers. Study context: Ivuxolimab was administered intravenously to patients at 0.01 to 10 mg/kg every 2 weeks. Among those enrolled, mean age was about 63 years (range roughly 23 to 85) and 82.7% were male. Whole-study findings and limits: Some nonresponders also had low normalized T-cell clonal expansion. Partial responders treated at 0.1-3.0 mg/kg exhibited clonal expansion among the lowest measured.

This receptor was taken from an adult with an advanced solid tumor such as melanoma, head and neck, liver or kidney cancer. Sequencing was performed on CD4+ or CD8+ T cells sorted from blood, taken in a trial of the OX40 agonist ivuxolimab. The chain combines TRBV7-2 with TRBJ1-5; a possible D gene is TRBD1 (5 bases). The CDR3 DNA follows: TGTGCCAGCAGCCCCCAGCAGGGTAGCAATCAGCCCCAGCATTTT. Translation: CASSPQQGSNQPQHF.